These T cell receptor beta chains were read from a single sample in a study of OX40 agonist ivuxolimab in advanced cancers. The method was immunoSEQ multiplex PCR; TCRdb's version includes in-frame clones alone and lacks a portion of them. This sample yields about 97,000 clones, of which 86% are seen a single time; more than 5% belongs to the top ten. Sequenced material: CD4+ or CD8+ T cells sorted from blood, taken in a trial of the OX40 agonist ivuxolimab. The origin of the receptors is an adult with an advanced solid tumor such as melanoma, head and neck, liver or kidney cancer. The CDR3 runs from the conserved cysteine through the conserved F or W. A D gene is named only where the DNA matches it firmly.

j_gene: TRBJ2-6; v_gene: TRBV7-9; d_gene: .; CDR3aa: CASRNSGANVLTF; CDR3nt: TGTGCCAGCAGAAACTCTGGGGCCAACGTCCTGACTTTC
j_gene: TRBJ2-5; v_gene: TRBV5-1; d_gene: .; CDR3aa: CASRTGQGQETQYF; CDR3nt: TGCGCCAGCAGGACGGGGCAGGGGCAGGAGACCCAGTACTTC
j_gene: TRBJ1-6; v_gene: TRBV27; d_gene: .; CDR3aa: CASSSHLEYNSPLHF; CDR3nt: TGTGCCAGCAGCTCACACCTCGAGTATAATTCACCCCTCCACTTT
j_gene: TRBJ2-7; v_gene: TRBV15; d_gene: TRBD1; CDR3aa: CATSRGPGGNYEQYF; CDR3nt: TGTGCCACCAGCAGAGGCCCAGGGGGCAACTACGAGCAGTACTTC
j_gene: TRBJ2-1; v_gene: TRBV4-1; d_gene: .; CDR3aa: CASSQVDSNEQFF; CDR3nt: TGCGCCAGCAGCCAAGTGGATTCCAATGAGCAGTTCTTC
j_gene: TRBJ2-5; v_gene: TRBV19; d_gene: TRBD2; CDR3aa: CASSRLAEETQYF; CDR3nt: TGTGCCAGTAGTAGACTAGCGGAAGAGACCCAGTACTTC
j_gene: TRBJ2-5; v_gene: TRBV16; d_gene: .; CDR3aa: CASSQSGLYSGGETQYF; CDR3nt: TGTGCCAGCAGCCAATCGGGGCTGTATTCCGGGGGAGAGACCCAGTACTTC
j_gene: TRBJ1-1; v_gene: TRBV7-3; d_gene: .; CDR3aa: CASSHEGRYAEAFF; CDR3nt: TGTGCCAGCAGTCACGAAGGCCGGTACGCTGAAGCTTTCTTT
j_gene: TRBJ2-2; v_gene: TRBV25-1; d_gene: .; CDR3aa: CASSGLNPRWGTGELFF; CDR3nt: TGTGCCAGCAGTGGACTCAACCCCCGTTGGGGTACCGGGGAGCTGTTTTTT
j_gene: TRBJ2-5; v_gene: TRBV30; d_gene: .; CDR3aa: CAWSDPGGTQYF; CDR3nt: TGTGCCTGGAGTGACCCGGGCGGGACCCAGTACTTC
j_gene: TRBJ2-7; v_gene: TRBV21-1; d_gene: .; CDR3aa: CASARAGAGSYEQYF; CDR3nt: TGTGCCAGCGCCAGAGCAGGGGCTGGATCCTACGAGCAGTACTTC
j_gene: TRBJ2-5; v_gene: TRBV30; d_gene: TRBD1; CDR3aa: CAWGVRGETQYF; CDR3nt: TGTGCCTGGGGGGTCAGGGGGGAGACCCAGTACTTC
j_gene: TRBJ2-7; v_gene: TRBV27; d_gene: TRBD2; CDR3aa: CASSLGTSGSMYEQYF; CDR3nt: TGTGCCAGCAGTTTAGGGACTAGCGGGAGTATGTACGAGCAGTACTTC
j_gene: TRBJ2-4; v_gene: TRBV11-2; d_gene: TRBD2; CDR3aa: CASSLGGLEYF; CDR3nt: TGTGCCAGCAGCCTGGGGGGACTAGAGTACTTC